Presented here are 24 T cell receptor beta chains from one specimen sequenced in a study of blood T cell repertoires in COVID-19. Libraries were prepared by immunoSEQ multiplex PCR; TCRdb keeps only in-frame clonotypes and omits some of them. The sample contains 250,000 or so clones, roughly nine tenths of which appear only once. The sample comprised peripheral blood. These receptors were taken from a woman between 35 and 50 years old who had recovered from COVID-19.

The chain is built from TRBV18 and TRBJ2-1; 7 nucleotides agree with TRBD2. Germline CDR1 is KGHSH and CDR2 is LQKENI. V lost 3 bases and J lost 5; bases outside the gene matches: 13. The CDR3 length is 17 residues. CDR3 nucleotides: TGTGCCAGCTCACCTACTAGGGGAGGGTTTATCGACAATGAGCAGTTCTTC. Translated: CASSPTRGGFIDNEQFF.

The chain couples TRBV4-2 to TRBJ2-3, with TRBD2 matching over 10 bases. This CDR3 contains 17 residues. Germline V lookup: CDR1 LGHNA, CDR2 YNFKEQ. V gave up 0 bases and J gave up 5 bases; unmatched junction bases: 8. The CDR3 region has the DNA TGTGCCAGCAGCCAAGAAACCAGCGGGGGGGGTGTAGATACGCAGTATTTT. It codes for CASSQETSGGGVDTQYF.

The chain joins TRBV29-1 to TRBJ1-6, with D tentatively TRBD1 (6 bases). The germline gives CDR1 SQVTM, CDR2 ANQGSEA. Trimming took 1 base from V and 7 from J, leaving 11 bases between them. The CDR3 sequence is 14 residues long. The CDR3 spells CSVEAGVGNSPLHF. The CDR3 DNA reads as TGCAGCGTTGAAGCAGGGGTTGGGAATTCACCCCTCCACTTT.

This clone was seen a few times. The chain uses TRBV28 and TRBJ2-7; 7 nucleotides agree with TRBD2. Germline CDR1 MDHEN, CDR2 SYDVKM. The V and J ends lost 4 bases and 4 bases, in that order; junction bases with no gene match: 13. This CDR3 spans 16 amino acids. In nucleotides, the CDR3 is TGTGCCAGCAGTTGGGGTGGACAAGCGGGAAAGTACGAGCAGTACGTC. This translates into CASSWGGQAGKYEQYV.

The chain carries TRBV27 and TRBJ2-3; 10 bases fit TRBD2. Per germline, CDR1 MNHEY and CDR2 SMNVEV (reference sequence). J was trimmed by 4 bases and V by 1 base; bases with no gene match: 5. The length of the CDR3 is 16 residues. The DNA of the CDR3 is TGTGCCAGCAGTTTATGGCTAGCGGGGGTCTCAGATACGCAGTATTTT. It yields the protein CASSLWLAGVSDTQYF.

This chain uses TRBV2 with TRBJ1-2, with 7 bases aligning to TRBD1. The CDR3 covers 15 residues. CDR1 and CDR2 (germline): SNHLY, FYNNEI. Losses at the gene ends were 4 bases for V and 6 bases for J; bases not matched to a gene: 11. In DNA form, the CDR3 reads TGTGCCAGCAGTGTTTTGGGCCGGGACAGCCATGGCTACACCTTC. It is translated as CASSVLGRDSHGYTF.

The rearrangement links TRBV19 to TRBJ2-7, with TRBD2 identical over 7 bases. The CDR3 runs to 16 residues. Looked up from germline, CDR1 is LNHDA and CDR2 is SQIVND (reference sequence). After removal of 0 bases from V and 2 bases from J, the junction contained 7 bases not matched to a gene. CDR3 nucleotides: TGTGCCAGTAGTATAGATCTTGCGGGGGAGACCTACGAGCAGTACTTC. It yields the protein CASSIDLAGETYEQYF.

This clone was picked up one time. The V call is TRBV6-5, the J call TRBJ2-2, with TRBD1 as a possible D gene (6 bases). V shed 2 bases and J shed 6 bases, with 13 bases lying between them. The V gene's germline CDR1 is MNHEY and CDR2 SVGAGI. The CDR3 spans 15 residues. For the CDR3, the DNA is TGTGCCAGCAGTTACGAACAGGGAGTGGCCGGGGAGCTGTTTTTT. The encoded protein is CASSYEQGVAGELFF.

CDR3 amino acids: CASSLVGGTNEKLFF. The CDR3 bases are TGTGCCAGCAGCTTAGTTGGGGGCACTAATGAAAAACTGTTTTTT. The chain uses TRBV7-9 and TRBJ1-4; D is possibly TRBD1 (6 bases). The CDR3 consists of 15 residues. CDR1 is SEHNR, CDR2 FQNEAQ, per germline (reference sequence). V dropped 1 base and J dropped 2 bases, with 8 bases sitting between them.

This clone showed up just a few times. This sample includes further DNA sequences coding for the same CDR3. V is TRBV5-6 and J is TRBJ2-7, with a weak D call TRBD1 (6 bases). CDR1 SGHDT and CDR2 YYEEEE come from the germline V gene. With 2 bases removed from V and 2 bases from J, the gap between germline ends came to 8 bases. The CDR3 length is 13 residues. The CDR3 region has the DNA TGTGCCAGCAGCTTAACAGGGACCTACGAGCAGTACTTC. Translating it yields CASSLTGTYEQYF. The whole variable domain, filled in from reference TRBV5-6 and TRBJ2-7, reads DAGVTQSPTHLIKTRGQQVTLRCSPKSGHDTVSWYQQALGQGPQFIFQYYEEEERQRGNFPDRFSGHQFPNYSSELNVNALLLGDSALYLCASSLTGTYEQYFGPGTRLTVT.

This clone showed up just a few times. The chain has TRBV4-1 and TRBJ1-1; D call uncertain. Trimming pared 2 bases from V and 1 base from J, leaving 5 bases between. The CDR3 is 13 residues long. Germline V gives CDR1 MGHRA, CDR2 YSYEKL. Here the CDR3 reads CASSQPQNTEAFF. The CDR3 DNA is TGCGCCAGCAGCCAACCCCAGAACACTGAAGCTTTCTTT.

The chain uses TRBV2 and TRBJ2-7; unclear D gene. Germline V CDR1 and CDR2: SNHLY, FYNNEI. V was shortened by 4 bases and J by 0 bases, with 10 bases between the two germline ends. The CDR3 loop spans 14 amino acids. This CDR3 reads CASSGLDGSYEQYF. CDR3 bases: TGTGCCAGCAGTGGACTCGACGGCTCCTACGAGCAGTACTTC.

V gene TRBV4-1 combines with J gene TRBJ1-3; tentatively, D is TRBD1 (6 bases). Germline V CDR1 and CDR2: MGHRA, YSYEKL. The CDR3 is 16 amino acids. With 4 bases removed from V and 0 bases from J, the gap between germline ends came to 13 bases. The CDR3 coding sequence is TGCGCCAGCAGCCGCCTAACAGGGTACTCTGGAAACACCATATATTTT. It encodes CASSRLTGYSGNTIYF.

This chain uses TRBV3-1 (or the pseudogene TRBV3-2) with TRBJ1-6; TRBD1 aligns across 9 bases. Germline CDR1 is LGHDT and CDR2 is YNNKEL (reference sequence). V was clipped by 4 bases and J by 10 bases; unmatched bases: 5. There are 14 residues in the CDR3. CDR3 nucleotides: TGTGCCAGCAGCCTAAACAGGGGGCAGTCACCCCTCCACTTT. Translating gives CASSLNRGQSPLHF.

V gene TRBV7-9 combines with J gene TRBJ1-6; a weak D match, TRBD1 (6 bases). The CDR3 spans 14 residues. Trimming cost V 5 bases and J 7 bases, with 12 bases left between them. Germline V gives CDR1 SEHNR, CDR2 FQNEAQ (reference sequence). CDR3 sequence (DNA): TGTGCCAGCAGCCCCGGACAGAGGAATTCACCCCTCCACTTT. Its translation is CASSPGQRNSPLHF.

The CDR3 region is CASSLLGTSGLDTQYF. The CDR3 DNA is TGTGCCAGCAGTTTACTCGGGACTAGCGGATTAGATACGCAGTATTTT. The J gene is TRBJ2-3, the V gene TRBV27; TRBD2 matches 11 bases. CDR3 size: 16 residues. V lost 2 bases, J lost 5 bases, and 6 bases stayed unmatched. The V gene's germline CDR1 is MNHEY and CDR2 SMNVEV (reference sequence).

The genes are TRBV28 and TRBJ1-5; 12 nucleotides line up with TRBD1. V lost 5 bases and J lost 5; bases outside the gene matches: 10. The CDR3 covers 17 residues. CDR1 is MDHEN and CDR2 is SYDVKM in the germline V gene. The CDR3 is CASSPTPGQGADQPQHF. In nucleotides, the CDR3 is TGTGCCAGCAGTCCAACTCCGGGACAGGGGGCCGATCAGCCCCAGCATTTT.

The CDR3 sequence is CASSEQGVEAFF. In DNA form, the CDR3 reads TGTGCCAGCAGTGAACAGGGAGTTGAAGCTTTCTTT. The V call is TRBV12-3 or TRBV12-4, the J call TRBJ1-1; maybe TRBD1 (6 bases). Between the trimmed V and J ends, which lost 5 bases and 7 bases, there was a span of 11 bases. The CDR3 is 12 amino acids.

The genes are TRBV2 and TRBJ2-1, with 7 bases aligning to TRBD2. This CDR3 is built from 13 residues. The V gene end was trimmed by 7 bases and the J gene end by 8 bases; junction bases not matched to a gene: 8. In germline, CDR1 is SNHLY, CDR2 FYNNEI. CDR3 amino acids: CASKRDRRDEQFF. Here the CDR3 DNA reads TGTGCCAGCAAGCGGGACCGACGCGATGAGCAGTTCTTC.

The chain employs TRBV4-1 and TRBJ2-2, with 7 bases matching TRBD1. Germline lookup yields CDR1 MGHRA and CDR2 YSYEKL. The V gene end was trimmed by 0 bases and the J gene end by 4 bases; junction bases not matched to a gene: 5. The CDR3 has 16 residues. The CDR3 is CASSQDRQGVTGELFF. CDR3 DNA sequence: TGCGCCAGCAGCCAAGATCGGCAGGGGGTCACCGGGGAGCTGTTTTTT.

This clone appeared a few times. V usage is TRBV7-6 and J usage is TRBJ1-5, with TRBD1 identical over 8 bases. V lost 1 base and J lost 5; bases outside the gene matches: 4. The germline V gene has CDR1 SGHVS and CDR2 FNYEAQ. There are 15 residues in the CDR3. The CDR3 coding sequence is TGTGCCAGCAGCTTAGGTGGACAGGGTCATCAGCCCCAGCATTTT. Its translation is CASSLGGQGHQPQHF. Drawing the rest from reference TRBV7-6 and TRBJ1-5, the complete variable domain is GAGVSQSPRYKVTKRGQDVALRCDPISGHVSLYWYRQALGQGPEFLTYFNYEAQQDKSGLPNDRFSAERPEGSISTLTIQRTEQRDSAMYRCASSLGGQGHQPQHFGDGTRLSIL.

The rearrangement uses TRBV19 and TRBJ1-1, with TRBD1 matching 7 bases. This CDR3 is 15 amino acids long. Germline trimming cut 5 bases from V and 4 bases from J; bases unmatched to any gene: 10. Germline-derived CDR1 and CDR2 are LNHDA and SQIVND (reference sequence). As DNA, the CDR3 is TGTGCCAGTAGTCCCTACACGACAGGGACCACTGAAGCTTTCTTT. Protein product: CASSPYTTGTTEAFF.

In regard to this clone: Other DNA sequences in the sample encode the same CDR3. The genes are TRBV2 and TRBJ2-1; perhaps TRBD1 as D (5 bases). The CDR3 extends over 13 amino acids. CDR1 and CDR2 (germline): SNHLY, FYNNEI. V was cut by 2 bases and J by 6 bases, with 8 bases left in between. The CDR3 bases are TGTGCCAGCAGTGAACAGGGCTTCAATGAGCAGTTCTTC. As protein: CASSEQGFNEQFF.

The chain links TRBV2 to TRBJ2-7; D might be TRBD1 (6 bases). The germline V gene encodes CDR1 SNHLY and CDR2 FYNNEI. The germline V and J ends were trimmed by 0 bases and 2 bases, with 14 bases remaining between them. CDR3 length: 16 residues. The CDR3 DNA follows: TGTGCCAGCAGTGAAGCGCTTGGGGGACAAACCTACGAGCAGTACTTC. Its protein is CASSEALGGQTYEQYF.